Described below is a single TCR beta chain sequence and its context. The sample belongs to a study of blood T cell repertoires in COVID-19. Study in general: Collection of acute and convalescent COVID-19 samples took place in the United States, Italy and Spain. Sources were T cells, B-cell-depleted T cells, or PBMCs; the material itself was cDNA or gDNA.

Under the authors' procedure: It was from reference gene primer amplification that nucleated cell counts were estimated. The assay was immunoSEQ multiplex PCR, and TCRdb's table has in-frame clones only and misses some. From that table come the V and J calls and clone size; the DNA was used to work out D and trimming. The sample carries about 100,000 clones, about 84% recorded once. Germline CDR1 and CDR2: LNHDA and SQIVND (reference sequence). Germline trimming cut 6 bases from V and 6 bases from J; bases unmatched to any gene: 3. This CDR3 is 14 amino acids long. The chain combines TRBV19 with TRBJ1-6; TRBD1 matches at 9 bases. The sequence was obtained from a human donor in a cohort sampled during active COVID-19. The sequencing sample was made of peripheral blood. The CDR3 bases are TGTGCCAGTAGCAGGACAGGGGCTAATTCACCCCTCCACTTT. Its translation: CASSRTGANSPLHF.